These 5 T cell receptor beta chains were sequenced from one sample in a study of T cell responses to AZD1222 COVID-19 vaccine. Clones were read by immunoSEQ multiplex PCR, and TCRdb kept only the in-frame ones, dropping some. This table holds approximately 130,000 clones, 65% to 90% found once. Sample: peripheral blood, taken 28 days after the second AZD1222 dose. The receptor set was obtained from an adult who received the AZD1222 COVID-19 vaccine.

The V gene is TRBV5-6, the J gene TRBJ2-1; D perhaps matches TRBD2 (5 bases). In germline, CDR1 is SGHDT, CDR2 YYEEEE. The ends were cut back, 2 bases at V and 10 bases at J, with 10 bases in the middle. The length of the CDR3 is 12 residues. In DNA, the CDR3 is TGTGCCAGCAGCTTAAAACCGGGGGAGCAGTTCTTC. This gives the protein CASSLKPGEQFF.

The chain uses TRBV7-2 and TRBJ1-5; D gene uncertain. The CDR3 is 13 amino acids. The germline gives CDR1 SGHTA, CDR2 FQGNSA. V lost 3 bases and J 5 bases, leaving 8 bases between the germline ends. This CDR3 is CASSFRWDQPQHF. In nucleotides, the CDR3 is TGTGCCAGCAGCTTCCGATGGGATCAGCCCCAGCATTTT.

The chain joins TRBV7-2 to TRBJ1-5; D gene ambiguous. V was cut by 4 bases and J by 2 bases, with 12 bases left in between. The V gene's germline CDR1 is SGHTA and CDR2 FQGNSA. This CDR3 has 15 residues. CDR3 sequence (DNA): TGTGCCAGCAGCTCCCGGGCGTCGGGCAATCAGCCCCAGCATTTT. This sequence encodes CASSSRASGNQPQHF.

The CDR3 coding sequence is TGTGCCAGCAGCCATGGGGCATCGGGTGCTGGCTACACCTTC. It specifies CASSHGASGAGYTF. V and J are TRBV3-1 (or the pseudogene TRBV3-2) and TRBJ1-2; D perhaps matches TRBD1 (5 bases). The CDR3 spans 14 residues. Trimming stripped 3 bases from V and 7 bases from J, with 15 bases between. Germline-derived CDR1 and CDR2 are LGHDT and YNNKEL (reference sequence).

V usage is TRBV7-8 and J usage is TRBJ2-5; TRBD2 agrees at 7 bases. Germline assignment: CDR1 SGHVS and CDR2 FQNEAQ. CDR3 length: 17 residues. With V trimmed by 8 bases and J by 0 bases, 15 bases remained unmatched. CDR3 sequence reads: CASGTGTTYQYQETQYF. In DNA, the CDR3 is TGTGCCAGCGGTACCGGGACTACCTACCAGTACCAAGAGACCCAGTACTTC.